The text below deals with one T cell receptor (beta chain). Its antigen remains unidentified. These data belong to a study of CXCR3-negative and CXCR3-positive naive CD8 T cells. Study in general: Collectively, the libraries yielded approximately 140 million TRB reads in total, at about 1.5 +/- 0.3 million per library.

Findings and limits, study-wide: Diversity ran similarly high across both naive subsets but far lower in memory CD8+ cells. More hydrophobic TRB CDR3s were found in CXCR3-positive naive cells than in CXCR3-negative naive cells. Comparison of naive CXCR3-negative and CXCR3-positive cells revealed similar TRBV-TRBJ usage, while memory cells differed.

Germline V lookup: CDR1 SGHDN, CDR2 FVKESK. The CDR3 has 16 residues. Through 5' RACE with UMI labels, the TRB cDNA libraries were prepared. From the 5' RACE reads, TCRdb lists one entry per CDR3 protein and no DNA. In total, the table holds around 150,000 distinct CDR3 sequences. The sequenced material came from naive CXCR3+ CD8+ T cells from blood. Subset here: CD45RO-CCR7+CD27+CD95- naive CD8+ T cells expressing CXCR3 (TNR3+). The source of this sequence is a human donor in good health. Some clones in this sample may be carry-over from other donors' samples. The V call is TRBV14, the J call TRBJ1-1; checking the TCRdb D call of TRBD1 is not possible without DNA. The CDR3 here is CASSPAPGHPNTEAFF.